This T cell receptor beta chain was recorded in a study of blood T cell repertoires in COVID-19. Repertoires were generated with immunoSEQ multiplex PCR, while TCRdb's copy carries only in-frame clones and drops some. The sample lists about 75,000 clones, roughly 90% occurring once. Sequencing was performed on peripheral blood. This clonotype originated in a human donor in a cohort sampled during active COVID-19.

DNA for the CDR3: TGTGCCAGTAGTATGGACAGTAGCACAGATACGCAGTATTTT. As protein: CASSMDSSTDTQYF. The V gene is TRBV19, the J gene TRBJ2-3, with a tentative D call TRBD1 (6 bases). V lost 3 bases and J 0 bases, leaving 7 bases between the germline ends. Germline V CDR1 and CDR2: LNHDA, SQIVND (reference sequence). CDR3 size: 14 residues. Looking up the rest from reference TRBV19 and TRBJ2-3 gives the full variable domain: DGGITQSPKYLFRKEGQNVTLSCEQNLNHDAMYWYRQDPGQGLRLIYYSQIVNDFQKGDIAEGYSVSREKKESFPLTVTSAQKNPTAFYLCASSMDSSTDTQYFGPGTRLTVL.